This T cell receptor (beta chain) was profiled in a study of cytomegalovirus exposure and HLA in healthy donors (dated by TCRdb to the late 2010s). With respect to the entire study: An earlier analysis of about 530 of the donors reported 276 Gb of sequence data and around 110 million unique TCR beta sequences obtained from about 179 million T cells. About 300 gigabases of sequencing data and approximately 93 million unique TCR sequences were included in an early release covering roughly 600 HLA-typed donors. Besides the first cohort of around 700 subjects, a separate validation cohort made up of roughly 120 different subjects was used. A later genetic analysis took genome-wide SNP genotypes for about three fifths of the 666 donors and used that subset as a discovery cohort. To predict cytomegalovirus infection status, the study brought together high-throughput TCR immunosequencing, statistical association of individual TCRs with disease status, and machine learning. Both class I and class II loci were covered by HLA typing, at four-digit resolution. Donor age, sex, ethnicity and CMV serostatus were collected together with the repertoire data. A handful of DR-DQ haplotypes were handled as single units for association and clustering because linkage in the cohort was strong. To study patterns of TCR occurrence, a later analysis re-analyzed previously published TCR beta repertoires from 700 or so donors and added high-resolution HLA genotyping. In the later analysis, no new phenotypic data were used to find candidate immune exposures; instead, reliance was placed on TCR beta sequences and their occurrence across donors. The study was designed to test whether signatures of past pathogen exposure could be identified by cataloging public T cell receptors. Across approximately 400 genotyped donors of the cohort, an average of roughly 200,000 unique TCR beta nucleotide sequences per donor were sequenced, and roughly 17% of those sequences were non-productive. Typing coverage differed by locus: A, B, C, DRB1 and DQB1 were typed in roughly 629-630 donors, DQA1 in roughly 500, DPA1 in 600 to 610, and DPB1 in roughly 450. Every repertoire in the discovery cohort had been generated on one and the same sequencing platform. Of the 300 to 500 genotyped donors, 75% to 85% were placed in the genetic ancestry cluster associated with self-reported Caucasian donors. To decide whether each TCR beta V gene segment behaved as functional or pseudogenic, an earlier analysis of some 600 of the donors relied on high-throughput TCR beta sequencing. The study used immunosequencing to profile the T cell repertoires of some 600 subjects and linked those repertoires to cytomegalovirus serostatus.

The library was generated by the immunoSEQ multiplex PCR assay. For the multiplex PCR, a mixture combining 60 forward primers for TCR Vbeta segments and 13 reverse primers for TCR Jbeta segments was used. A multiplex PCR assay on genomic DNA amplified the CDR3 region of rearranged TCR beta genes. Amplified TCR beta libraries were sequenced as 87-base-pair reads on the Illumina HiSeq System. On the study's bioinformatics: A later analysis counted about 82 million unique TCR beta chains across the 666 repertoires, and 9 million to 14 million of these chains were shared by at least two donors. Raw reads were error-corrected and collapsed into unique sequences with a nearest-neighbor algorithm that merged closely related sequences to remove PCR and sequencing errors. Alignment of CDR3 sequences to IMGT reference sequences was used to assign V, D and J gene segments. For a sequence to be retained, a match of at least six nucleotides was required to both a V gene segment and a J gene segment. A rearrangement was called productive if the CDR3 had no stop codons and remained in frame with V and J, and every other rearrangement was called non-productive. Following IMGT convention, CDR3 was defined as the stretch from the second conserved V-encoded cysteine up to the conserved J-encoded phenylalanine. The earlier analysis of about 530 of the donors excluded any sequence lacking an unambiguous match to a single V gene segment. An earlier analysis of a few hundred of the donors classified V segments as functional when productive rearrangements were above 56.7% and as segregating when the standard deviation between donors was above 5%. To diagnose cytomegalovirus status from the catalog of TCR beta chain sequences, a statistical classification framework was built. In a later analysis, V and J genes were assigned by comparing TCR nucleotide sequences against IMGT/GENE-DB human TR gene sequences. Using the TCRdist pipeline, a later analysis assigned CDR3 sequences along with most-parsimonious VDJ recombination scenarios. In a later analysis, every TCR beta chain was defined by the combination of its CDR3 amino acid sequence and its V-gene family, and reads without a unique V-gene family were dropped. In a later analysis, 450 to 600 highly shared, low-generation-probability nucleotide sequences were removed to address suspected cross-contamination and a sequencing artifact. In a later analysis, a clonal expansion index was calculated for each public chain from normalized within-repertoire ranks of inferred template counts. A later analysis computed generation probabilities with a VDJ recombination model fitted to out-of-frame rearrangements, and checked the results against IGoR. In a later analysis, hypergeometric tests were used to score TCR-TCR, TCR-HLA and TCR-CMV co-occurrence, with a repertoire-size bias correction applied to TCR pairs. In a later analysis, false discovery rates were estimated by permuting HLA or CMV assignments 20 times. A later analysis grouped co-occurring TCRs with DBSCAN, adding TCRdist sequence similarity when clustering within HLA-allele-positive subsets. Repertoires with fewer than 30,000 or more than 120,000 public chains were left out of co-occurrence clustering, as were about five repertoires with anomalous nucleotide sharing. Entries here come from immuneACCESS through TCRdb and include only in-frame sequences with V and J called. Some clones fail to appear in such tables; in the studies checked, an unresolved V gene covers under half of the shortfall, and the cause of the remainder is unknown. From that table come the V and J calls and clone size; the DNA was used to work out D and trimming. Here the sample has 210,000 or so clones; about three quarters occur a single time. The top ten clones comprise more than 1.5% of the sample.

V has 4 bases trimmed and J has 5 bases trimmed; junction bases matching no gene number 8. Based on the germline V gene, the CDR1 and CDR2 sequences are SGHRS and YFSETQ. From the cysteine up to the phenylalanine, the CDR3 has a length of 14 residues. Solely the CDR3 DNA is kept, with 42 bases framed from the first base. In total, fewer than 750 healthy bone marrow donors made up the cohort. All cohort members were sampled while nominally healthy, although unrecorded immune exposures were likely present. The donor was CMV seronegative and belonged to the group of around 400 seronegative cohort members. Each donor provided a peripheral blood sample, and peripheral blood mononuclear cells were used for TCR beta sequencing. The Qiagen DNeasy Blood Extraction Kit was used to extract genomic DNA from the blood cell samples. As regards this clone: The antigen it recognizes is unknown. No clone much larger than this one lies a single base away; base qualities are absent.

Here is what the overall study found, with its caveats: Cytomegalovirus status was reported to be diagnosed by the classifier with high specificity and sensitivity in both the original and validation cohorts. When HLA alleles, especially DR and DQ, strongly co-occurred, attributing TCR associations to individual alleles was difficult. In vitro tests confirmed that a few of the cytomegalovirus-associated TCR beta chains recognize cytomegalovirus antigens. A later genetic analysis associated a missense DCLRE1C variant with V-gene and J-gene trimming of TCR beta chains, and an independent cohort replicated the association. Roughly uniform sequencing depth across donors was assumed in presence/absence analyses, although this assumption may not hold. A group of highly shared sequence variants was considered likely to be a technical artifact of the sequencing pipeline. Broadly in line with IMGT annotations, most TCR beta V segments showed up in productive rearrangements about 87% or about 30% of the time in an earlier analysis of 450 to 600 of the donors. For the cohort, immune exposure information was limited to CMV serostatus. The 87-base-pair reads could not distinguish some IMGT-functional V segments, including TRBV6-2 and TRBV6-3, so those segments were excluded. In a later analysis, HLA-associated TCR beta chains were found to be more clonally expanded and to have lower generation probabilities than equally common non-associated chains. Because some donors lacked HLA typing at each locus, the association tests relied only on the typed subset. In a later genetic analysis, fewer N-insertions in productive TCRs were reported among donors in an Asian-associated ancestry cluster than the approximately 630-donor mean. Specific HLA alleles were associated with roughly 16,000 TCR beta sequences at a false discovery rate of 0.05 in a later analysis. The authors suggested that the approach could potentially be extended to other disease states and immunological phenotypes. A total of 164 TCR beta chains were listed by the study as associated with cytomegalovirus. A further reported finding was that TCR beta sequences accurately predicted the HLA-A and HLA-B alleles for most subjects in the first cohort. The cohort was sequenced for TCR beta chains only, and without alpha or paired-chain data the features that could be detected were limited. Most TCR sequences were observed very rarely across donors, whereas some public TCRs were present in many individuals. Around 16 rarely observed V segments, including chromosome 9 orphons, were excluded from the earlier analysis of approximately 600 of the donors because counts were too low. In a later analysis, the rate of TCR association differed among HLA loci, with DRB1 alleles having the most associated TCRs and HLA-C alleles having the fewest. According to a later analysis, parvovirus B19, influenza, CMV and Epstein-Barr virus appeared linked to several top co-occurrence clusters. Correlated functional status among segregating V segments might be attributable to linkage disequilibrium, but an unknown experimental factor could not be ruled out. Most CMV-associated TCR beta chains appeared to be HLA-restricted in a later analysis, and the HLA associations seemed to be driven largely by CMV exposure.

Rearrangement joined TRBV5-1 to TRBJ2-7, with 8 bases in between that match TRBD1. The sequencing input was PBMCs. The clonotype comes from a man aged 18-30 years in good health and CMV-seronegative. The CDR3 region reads CASSKDRDFDEQYF. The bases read TGCGCCAGCAGCAAGGACAGGGATTTTGACGAGCAGTACTTC.